This T cell receptor beta chain was recovered during a study of identical twins. This clonotype has only one observation. The CDR3 extends over 15 amino acids. Trimming took 2 bases from V and 7 from J; bases not matched to a gene: 6. Germline V gene lookup returns CDR1 SGHTA and CDR2 FQGTGA. TCRdb re-analysed the 5' RACE reads in MiXCR, keeping a single row per CDR3 protein. The sample carries 450,000 or so distinct CDR3 sequences, 14% recorded once. The same data also went into a second study, on yellow fever vaccine responses in identical twins.

Sequencing was done on a sample of CD4+ T cells sorted from blood. The receptor was derived from a woman younger than 35 in good health. The J gene is TRBJ2-2, the V gene TRBV7-3; 8 bases line up with TRBD2. CDR3 nucleotides: TGTGCCAGCAGCTTAGCGGGGGGTCTGATCGGGGAGCTGTTTTTT. Translated: CASSLAGGLIGELFF.